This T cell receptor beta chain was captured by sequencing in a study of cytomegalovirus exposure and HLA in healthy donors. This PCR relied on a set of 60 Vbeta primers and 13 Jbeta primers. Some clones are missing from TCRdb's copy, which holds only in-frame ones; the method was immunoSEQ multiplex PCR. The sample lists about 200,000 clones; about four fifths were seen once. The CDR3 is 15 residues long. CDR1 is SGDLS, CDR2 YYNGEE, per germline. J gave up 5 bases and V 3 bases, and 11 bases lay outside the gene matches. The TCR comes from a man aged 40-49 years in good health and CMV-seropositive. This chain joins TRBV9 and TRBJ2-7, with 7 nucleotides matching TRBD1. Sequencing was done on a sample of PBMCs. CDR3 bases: TGTGCCAGCAGCGCTCGGGCAGGGGGTCTCGACGAGCAGTACTTC. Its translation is CASSARAGGLDEQYF.